The T cell receptor (beta chain) under discussion was sequenced for a study of human T cells and chemical hapten exposure. TCRdb redid the calling of the RACE reads with MiXCR, one entry per CDR3 protein. The sample lists about 84,000 distinct CDR3 sequences, less than 11% seen once, with about 5% in the top ten. CDR1 is LGHDT, CDR2 YNNKEL, per germline (reference sequence). Between the trimmed V and J ends, which lost 1 base and 4 bases, there was a span of 13 bases. This CDR3 spans 16 amino acids. This sample's time point: patch test 2, 6 weeks after DPC sensitization. Treatment specified: therapeutic diphenylcyclopropenone sensitization with weekly scalp DPC. This clonotype was observed a few times.

The J gene is TRBJ2-2, the V gene TRBV3-1; D is possibly TRBD1 (6 bases). This clonotype was sampled from a woman aged 45 to 65 with alopecia areata. Some clones in this sample may be carry-over from other donors' samples. The specimen comprised whole blood, sampled in connection with sensitization to the hapten diphenylcyclopropenone (DPC). CDR3 DNA: TGTGCCAGCAGCCAAGGAACAGGGCGTAGCACCGGGGAGCTGTTTTTT. Its translation: CASSQGTGRSTGELFF.